This is a list of T cell receptor beta chains from one sample in a study of blood T cell repertoires in COVID-19. Profiling relied on immunoSEQ multiplex PCR, and the TCRdb table lists in-frame clones only, not all of them. The table includes 250,000 to 300,000 clones, less than 90% detected once. Material: peripheral blood. Receptors originate from a man in his fifties or sixties who had recovered from COVID-19. The CDR3 runs from the conserved cysteine through the conserved F or W. D genes are given only for firm matches. Some rows have no size entry. The others give once, few or many, or a class for an expanded clone.

j_call d_call v_call clone_size cdr3_aa cdr3_nt
TRBJ1-2 - TRBV6-5 - CASSPPGNYGYTF TGTGCCAGCAGTCCTCCGGGGAACTATGGCTACACCTTC
TRBJ1-6 - TRBV11-2 - CASSLARANVAPLHF TGTGCCAGCAGCCTCGCCAGGGCCAACGTCGCGCCCCTCCACTTT
TRBJ1-4 TRBD1 TRBV5-4 - CASSLATGGNEKLFF TGTGCCAGCAGCTTGGCGACAGGGGGAAATGAAAAACTGTTTTTT
TRBJ2-5 - TRBV7-6 once CASSSSGTHYQETQYF TGTGCCAGCAGCTCGAGCGGGACACATTACCAAGAGACCCAGTACTTC
TRBJ1-5 - TRBV3-1/TRBV3-2 - CASSPKGGGNQPQHF TGTGCCAGCAGCCCGAAAGGGGGGGGCAATCAGCCCCAGCATTTT
TRBJ2-3 TRBD2 TRBV19 - CASSRDLWGGGTDTQYF TGTGCCAGTAGCCGTGATCTTTGGGGGGGTGGCACAGATACGCAGTATTTT
TRBJ2-1 - TRBV9 - CASSVAGARNNEQFF TGTGCCAGCAGCGTAGCAGGGGCGAGGAACAATGAGCAGTTCTTC
TRBJ1-5 - TRBV4-1 - CASSQGRIGNQPQHF TGCGCCAGCAGCCAAGGCAGGATTGGCAATCAGCCCCAGCATTTT
TRBJ2-3 - TRBV5-4 - CASSPGDRSTDTQYF TGTGCCAGCAGCCCGGGTGACAGAAGCACAGATACGCAGTATTTT
TRBJ1-4 - TRBV6-5 - CASSYAAGAPNEKLFF TGTGCCAGCAGTTACGCGGCGGGCGCGCCTAATGAAAAACTGTTTTTT
TRBJ1-3 - TRBV25-1 - CASSKGLGSGNTIYF TGTGCCAGCTCGAAGGGGTTGGGCTCTGGAAACACCATATATTTT
TRBJ2-2 - TRBV6-5 - CASSLGSNTGELFF TGTGCCAGCAGTCTCGGGAGCAACACCGGGGAGCTGTTTTTT
TRBJ1-4 TRBD1 TRBV5-1 - CASSLAGGAIEKLFF TGCGCCAGCAGCTTGGCAGGGGGCGCGATTGAAAAACTGTTTTTT
TRBJ2-3 - TRBV7-9 - CASSFSDSNPLDTQYF TGTGCCAGCAGCTTCTCCGACTCAAACCCCTTAGATACGCAGTATTTT
TRBJ1-3 - TRBV5-1 - CASSFGGVVSGNTIYF TGCGCCAGCAGCTTTGGGGGGGTCGTCTCTGGAAACACCATATATTTT
TRBJ1-4 TRBD1 TRBV6-6 - CASRQGAANEKLFF TGTGCCAGCCGCCAGGGGGCTGCTAATGAAAAACTGTTTTTT
TRBJ2-1 - TRBV29-1 - CSVEERRTNEQFF TGCAGCGTGGAGGAGCGGCGGACCAATGAGCAGTTCTTC
TRBJ2-1 - TRBV7-9 - CASSFTSSYNEQFF TGTGCCAGCAGCTTTACGAGCTCCTACAATGAGCAGTTCTTC
TRBJ2-3 TRBD1 TRBV4-1 - CASSLDRVGSDTQYF TGCGCCAGCAGCCTAGACAGGGTGGGGTCAGATACGCAGTATTTT
TRBJ2-5 - TRBV30 - CAWSVSGGVQYF TGTGCCTGGAGTGTAAGCGGAGGCGTCCAGTACTTC
TRBJ2-2 TRBD2 TRBV4-2 - CASSQVLAGDLNTGELFF TGTGCCAGCAGCCAAGTGCTAGCGGGGGACCTGAACACCGGGGAGCTGTTTTTT
TRBJ2-7 TRBD1 TRBV7-8 few CASSPGGAGSYEQYF TGTGCCAGCAGCCCAGGGGGCGCCGGGTCCTACGAGCAGTACTTC
TRBJ2-3 TRBD2 TRBV5-1 - CASSDHHTSGRSYTQYF TGCGCCAGCAGCGACCACCACACTAGCGGGAGATCTTATACGCAGTATTTT
TRBJ2-7 TRBD1 TRBV7-8 - CASSFRRRQGEEQYF TGTGCCAGCAGCTTTAGACGCCGTCAGGGGGAAGAGCAGTACTTC
TRBJ1-2 - TRBV7-9 few CASSTNGNYGYTF TGTGCCAGCAGCACCAACGGGAACTATGGCTACACCTTC
TRBJ1-1 - TRBV2 - CASRATGLNTEAFF TGTGCCAGCAGGGCCACAGGGTTGAACACTGAAGCTTTCTTT
TRBJ2-5 - TRBV18 - CASSPGLQETQYF TGTGCCAGCTCCCCCGGGTTACAAGAGACCCAGTACTTC
TRBJ1-2 TRBD1 TRBV11-2 many CASSRAGTGNGYTF TGTGCCAGCAGCCGAGCCGGGACAGGGAATGGCTACACCTTC
TRBJ1-5 - TRBV2 - CASSLGRGGQPQHF TGTGCCAGCAGCCTTGGCAGGGGAGGGCAGCCCCAGCATTTT
TRBJ2-2 - TRBV9 - CASSPTLTSTGELFF TGTGCCAGCAGCCCGACTTTGACTTCCACCGGGGAGCTGTTTTTT
TRBJ1-2 - TRBV19 - CASSILGDGYGYTF TGTGCCAGTAGTATTCTAGGGGATGGCTATGGCTACACCTTC
TRBJ1-2 - TRBV18 - CASSPKNANNAQLRYTF TGTGCCAGCTCACCAAAAAATGCTAACAACGCCCAACTACGTTACACCTTC
TRBJ1-1 TRBD1 TRBV19 - CASRMTGRNTEAFF TGTGCCAGTAGAATGACAGGGAGGAACACTGAAGCTTTCTTT
TRBJ1-6 TRBD1 TRBV18 - CASSPVTGQGAWNSPLHF TGTGCCAGCTCACCAGTAACGGGACAGGGGGCCTGGAATTCACCCCTCCACTTT
TRBJ2-3 TRBD2 TRBV24-1 - CATSEGGLAGTDTQYF TGTGCCACCAGTGAGGGGGGACTAGCGGGCACAGATACGCAGTATTTT
TRBJ1-1 TRBD1 TRBV5-1 few CASSPGTGVRNTEAFF TGCGCCAGCAGCCCTGGGACAGGGGTGAGGAACACTGAAGCTTTCTTT
TRBJ1-3 - TRBV7-2 - CASSLATGLSGNTIYF TGTGCCAGCAGCTTAGCGACAGGACTCTCTGGAAACACCATATATTTT
TRBJ1-5 - TRBV28 - CASSLYGQPQHF TGTGCCAGCAGTTTGTACGGTCAGCCCCAGCATTTT
TRBJ2-3 TRBD1 TRBV6-6 - CASSYRQGGDTQYF TGTGCCAGCAGTTACCGACAGGGGGGAGATACGCAGTATTTT
TRBJ2-3 - TRBV30 - CAWSLGLYTDTQYF TGTGCCTGGAGTTTGGGACTGTACACAGATACGCAGTATTTT